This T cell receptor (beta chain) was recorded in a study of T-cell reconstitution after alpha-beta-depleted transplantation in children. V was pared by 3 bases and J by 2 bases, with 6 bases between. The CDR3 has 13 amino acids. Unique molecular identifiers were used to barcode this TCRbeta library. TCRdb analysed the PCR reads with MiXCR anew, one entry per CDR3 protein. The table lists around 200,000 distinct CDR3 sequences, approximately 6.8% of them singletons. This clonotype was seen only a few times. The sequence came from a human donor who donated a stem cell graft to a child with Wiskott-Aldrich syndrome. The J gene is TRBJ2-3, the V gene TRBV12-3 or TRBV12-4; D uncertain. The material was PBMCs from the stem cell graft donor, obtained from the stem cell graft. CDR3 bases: TGTGCCAGCAGTTTCGGAGCCACAGATACGCAGTATTTT. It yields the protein CASSFGATDTQYF.